This entry concerns a single T cell receptor (beta chain). The sample comes from a study of shared clonotypes between healthy human individuals. TCRdb's table, derived via immunoSEQ multiplex PCR, lists solely in-frame clones and lacks some. Of roughly 2.1 million clones in the sample, about 92% were seen once. This CDR3 has 13 residues. The germline CDR1 and CDR2 sequences are SGHRS and YFSETQ. V was cut by 5 bases and J by 1 base, with 8 bases left in between. In the naive CD8 group, cells lacked CD45RO and were positively selected for CCR7, so terminally differentiated effector memory CD45RA+ cells were left out.

The sequenced sample was naive CD8+ T cells from PBMCs. The rearrangement uses TRBV5-1 and TRBJ2-3; the D is unclear. The receptor's source is a young man in good health. Some clones in this sample may be carry-over from other donors' samples. The CDR3 here is CASRGLGTDTQYF. DNA for the CDR3: TGCGCCAGCAGAGGATTGGGCACAGATACGCAGTATTTT.